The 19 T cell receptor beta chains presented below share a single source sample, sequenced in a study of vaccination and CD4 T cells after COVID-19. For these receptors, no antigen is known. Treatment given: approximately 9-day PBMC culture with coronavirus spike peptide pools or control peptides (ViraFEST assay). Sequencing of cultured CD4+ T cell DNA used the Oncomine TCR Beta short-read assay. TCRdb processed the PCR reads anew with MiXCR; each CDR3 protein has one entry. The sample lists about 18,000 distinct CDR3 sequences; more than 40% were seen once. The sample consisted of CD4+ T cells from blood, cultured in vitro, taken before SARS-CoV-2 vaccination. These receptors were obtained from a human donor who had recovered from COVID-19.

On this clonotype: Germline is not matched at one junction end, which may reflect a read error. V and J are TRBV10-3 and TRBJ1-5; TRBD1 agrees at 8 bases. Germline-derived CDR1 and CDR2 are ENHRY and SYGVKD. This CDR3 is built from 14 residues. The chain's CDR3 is CAISGQGGNRPQHF. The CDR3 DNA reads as TGTGCCATCAGCGGACAGGGAGGGAATCGGCCCCAGCATTTT.

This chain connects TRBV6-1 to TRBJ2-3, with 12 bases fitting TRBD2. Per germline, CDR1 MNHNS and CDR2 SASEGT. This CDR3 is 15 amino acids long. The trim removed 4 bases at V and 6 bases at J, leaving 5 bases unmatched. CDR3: CASSVLAGGPDTQYF. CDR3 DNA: TGTGCCAGCAGTGTTCTAGCGGGGGGGCCTGATACGCAGTATTTT.

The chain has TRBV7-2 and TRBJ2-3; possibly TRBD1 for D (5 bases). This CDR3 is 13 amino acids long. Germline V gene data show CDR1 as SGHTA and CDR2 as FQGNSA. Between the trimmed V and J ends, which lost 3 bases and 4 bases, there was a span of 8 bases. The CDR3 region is CASSLQGADTQYF. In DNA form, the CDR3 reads TGTGCCAGCAGCTTGCAGGGTGCAGATACGCAGTATTTT.

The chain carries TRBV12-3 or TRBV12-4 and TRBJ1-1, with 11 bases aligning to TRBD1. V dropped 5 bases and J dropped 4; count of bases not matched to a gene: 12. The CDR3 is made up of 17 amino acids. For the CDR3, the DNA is TGTGCCAGCAGTCCTCTCCGGGACAGGGGGAGGATCACTGAAGCTTTCTTT. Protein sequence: CASSPLRDRGRITEAFF.

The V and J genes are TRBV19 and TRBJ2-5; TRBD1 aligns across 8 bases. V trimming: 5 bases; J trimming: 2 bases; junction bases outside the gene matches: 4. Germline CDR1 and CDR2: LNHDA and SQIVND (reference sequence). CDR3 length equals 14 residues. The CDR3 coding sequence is TGTGCCAGTAGTCCTGGACAGGGTCAAGAGACCCAGTACTTC. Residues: CASSPGQGQETQYF.

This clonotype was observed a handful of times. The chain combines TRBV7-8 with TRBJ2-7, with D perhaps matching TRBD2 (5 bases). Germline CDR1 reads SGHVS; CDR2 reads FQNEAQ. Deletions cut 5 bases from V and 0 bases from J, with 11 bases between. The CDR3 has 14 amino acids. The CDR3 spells CASSRAGNSYEQYF. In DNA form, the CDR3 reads TGTGCCAGCAGCCGGGCCGGGAACTCCTACGAGCAGTACTTC.

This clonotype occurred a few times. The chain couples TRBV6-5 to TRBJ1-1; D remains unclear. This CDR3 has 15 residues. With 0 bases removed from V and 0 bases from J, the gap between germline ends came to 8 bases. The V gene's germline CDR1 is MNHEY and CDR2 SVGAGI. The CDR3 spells CASSYSLSMNTEAFF. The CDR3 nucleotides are TGTGCCAGCAGTTACTCTCTGTCTATGAACACTGAAGCTTTCTTT.

Here the CDR3 reads CASSIKGEGEQYF. The CDR3, as DNA: TGTGCCAGTAGTATTAAGGGAGAGGGCGAGCAGTACTTC. The gene calls are TRBV19 and TRBJ2-7, with D maybe TRBD2 (5 bases). CDR1 and CDR2 from the germline V gene are LNHDA and SQIVND (reference sequence). Trimming took 3 bases from V and 6 from J, leaving 12 bases between them. The CDR3 spans 13 residues.

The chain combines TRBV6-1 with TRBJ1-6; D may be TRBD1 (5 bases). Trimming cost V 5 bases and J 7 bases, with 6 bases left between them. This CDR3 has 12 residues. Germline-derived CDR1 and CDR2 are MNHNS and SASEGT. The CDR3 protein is CASSPGNSPLHF. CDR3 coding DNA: TGTGCCAGCAGTCCAGGGAATTCACCCCTCCACTTT.

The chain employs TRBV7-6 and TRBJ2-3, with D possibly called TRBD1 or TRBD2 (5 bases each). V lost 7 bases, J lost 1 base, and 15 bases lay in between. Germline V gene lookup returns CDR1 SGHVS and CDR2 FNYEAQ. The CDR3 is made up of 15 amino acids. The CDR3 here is CASNPRGDGTDTQYF. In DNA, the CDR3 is TGTGCCAGCAATCCCCGAGGGGACGGCACAGATACGCAGTATTTT.

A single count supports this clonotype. CDR3 sequence (DNA): TGTGCCAGTAGAAACACAGGGCAAATAATTCAGCCCCAGCATTTT. Translating gives CASRNTGQIIQPQHF. The chain employs TRBV19 and TRBJ1-5; tentatively, D is TRBD1 (6 bases). The germline V gene has CDR1 LNHDA and CDR2 SQIVND (reference sequence). This CDR3 comprises 15 residues. V lost 6 bases and J 6 bases, leaving 18 bases between the germline ends.

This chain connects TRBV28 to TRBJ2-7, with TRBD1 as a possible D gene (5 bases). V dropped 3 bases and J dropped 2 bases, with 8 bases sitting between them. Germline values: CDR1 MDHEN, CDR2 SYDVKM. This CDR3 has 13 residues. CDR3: CASSFRVTYEQYF. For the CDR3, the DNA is TGTGCCAGCAGTTTCAGGGTAACCTACGAGCAGTACTTC.

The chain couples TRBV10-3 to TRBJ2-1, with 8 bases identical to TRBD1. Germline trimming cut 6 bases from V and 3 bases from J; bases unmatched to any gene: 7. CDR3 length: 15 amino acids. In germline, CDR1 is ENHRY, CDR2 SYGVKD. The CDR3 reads CAISETGTGYNEQFF. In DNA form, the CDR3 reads TGTGCCATCAGCGAGACAGGGACAGGCTACAATGAGCAGTTCTTC.

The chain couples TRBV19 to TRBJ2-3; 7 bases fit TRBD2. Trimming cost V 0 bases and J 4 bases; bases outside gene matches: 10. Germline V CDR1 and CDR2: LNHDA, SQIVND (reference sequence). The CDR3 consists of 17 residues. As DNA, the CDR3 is TGTGCCAGTAGTATAGATCTTGCAGCGGGGAAGGCAGATACGCAGTATTTT. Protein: CASSIDLAAGKADTQYF. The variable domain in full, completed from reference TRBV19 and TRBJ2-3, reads DGGITQSPKYLFRKEGQNVTLSCEQNLNHDAMYWYRQDPGQGLRLIYYSQIVNDFQKGDIAEGYSVSREKKESFPLTVTSAQKNPTAFYLCASSIDLAAGKADTQYFGPGTRLTVL.

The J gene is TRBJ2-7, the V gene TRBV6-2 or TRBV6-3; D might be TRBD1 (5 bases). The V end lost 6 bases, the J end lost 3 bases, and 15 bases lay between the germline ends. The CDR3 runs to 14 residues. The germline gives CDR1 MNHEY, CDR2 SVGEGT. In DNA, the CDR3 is TGTGCCAGCAGGACAAGGGGATTTTACTACGAGCAGTACTTC. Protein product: CASRTRGFYYEQYF.

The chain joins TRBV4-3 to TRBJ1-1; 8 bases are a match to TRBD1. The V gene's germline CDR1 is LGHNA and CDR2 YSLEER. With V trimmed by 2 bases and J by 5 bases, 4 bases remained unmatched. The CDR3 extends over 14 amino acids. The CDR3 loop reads CASSQTRGRTEAFF. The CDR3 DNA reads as TGCGCCAGCAGCCAAACCAGGGGGCGGACTGAAGCTTTCTTT.

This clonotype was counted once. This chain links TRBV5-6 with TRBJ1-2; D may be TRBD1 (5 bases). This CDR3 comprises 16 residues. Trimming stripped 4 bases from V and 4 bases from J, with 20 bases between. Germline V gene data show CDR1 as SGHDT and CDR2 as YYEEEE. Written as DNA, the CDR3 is TGTGCCAGCAGCCGGCCTAAAGGCCTGGGGGGCTATGGCTACACCTTC. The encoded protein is CASSRPKGLGGYGYTF.

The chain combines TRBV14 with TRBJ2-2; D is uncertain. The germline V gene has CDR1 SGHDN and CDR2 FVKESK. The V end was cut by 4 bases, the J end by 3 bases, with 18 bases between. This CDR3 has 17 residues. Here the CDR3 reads CASSPRRSRRDTGELFF. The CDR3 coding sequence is TGTGCCAGCAGCCCCCGCCGGTCGCGACGGGACACCGGGGAGCTGTTTTTT.

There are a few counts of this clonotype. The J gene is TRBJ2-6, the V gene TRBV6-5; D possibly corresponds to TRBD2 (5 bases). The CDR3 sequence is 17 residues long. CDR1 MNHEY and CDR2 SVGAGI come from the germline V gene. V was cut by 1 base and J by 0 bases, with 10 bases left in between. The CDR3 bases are TGTGCCAGCAGTTACTGGGCAGGAGGCTCTGGGGCCAACGTCCTGACTTTC. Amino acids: CASSYWAGGSGANVLTF.